What follows describes a single TCR beta chain. Clones were read by immunoSEQ multiplex PCR, and TCRdb kept only the in-frame ones, dropping some. The data hold some 120,000 clones, with 89% observed a single time. The source of the sample is a study of cytomegalovirus exposure and HLA in healthy donors. Per the germline V gene, CDR1 is SEHNR and CDR2 is FQNEAQ (reference sequence). The V gene lost 8 bases and the J gene lost 0 bases, with 17 bases spanning the gap. The CDR3 totals 16 residues. The gene calls are TRBV7-9 and TRBJ2-1; the D gene is possibly TRBD1 (6 bases). Input material: PBMCs. This clonotype was obtained from a young man in good health and CMV-seronegative. The CDR3 region is CASSKGVGSSYNEQFF. CDR3 nucleotides: TGTGCCAGCTCGAAGGGGGTGGGGAGCTCCTACAATGAGCAGTTCTTC.